The present T cell receptor (beta chain) was sequenced within a study of beta chain features in type 1 diabetes (dated by TCRdb to between 2017 and 2018). For the study in its entirety: Mean age, gender distribution, total cell number and subset yield were not different between patients and healthy donors. A total of 90 million to 120 million sorted cells were examined across all samples, and a strong correlation was observed between cell number per subset and RNA yield. The study compared the TCRB repertoires of sorted circulating CD4+ T cell subsets in recently diagnosed type 1 diabetes patients with those in matched healthy donors. Regulatory and stem cell-like memory subsets were obtained from only 8 patients and roughly eight healthy donors, while naive and central memory subsets were obtained from all 30 or so donors. Results and caveats for the whole study, not just this receptor: Naive, central memory and regulatory TCRB repertoires appeared to be more alike among patients than among healthy donors. Shorter templates might have been favored by PCR, but patient and control samples were amplified and corrected together, so both groups would have been affected equally by any skew. Because the HLA sub-analyses included only small numbers of individuals, any influence of HLA type on TCRB rearrangement was left unresolved. Because cDNA was sequenced instead of genomic DNA, highly expressing activated cells could be over-represented, though the groups showed no difference in activation or CD3 levels. In all four CD4+ subsets, TCRB CDR3 length was moderately but significantly shorter in type 1 diabetes patients. Fewer insertions and more nucleotide deletions at VDJ recombination sites were observed in patients with type 1 diabetes, implying thymic rearrangement abnormalities.

Taken from the germline V gene, the CDR1 and CDR2 loops are MNHEY and SVGAGI. V lost 6 bases and J lost 4 bases; the stretch between them is 18 bases long. CDR3 length: 15 amino acids, cysteine to phenylalanine. Only CDR3 DNA is held: 45 bases, read in frame from base 1. All of the isolated RNA was reverse transcribed with the High Capacity cDNA Reverse Transcription Kit, so expressed TCRB transcripts were sequenced. Deep immunoSEQ sequencing was performed on naive, central memory and regulatory T cell samples, with an average of about 4 million total reads per sample. Sorted cells were lysed in RLT buffer and RNA was extracted with DNase-treated RNeasy Micro or Mini kits, depending on cell number. To prevent cross-contamination, every cell subset was processed on its own, while patient and healthy donor samples were processed together. The immunoSEQ multiplex PCR was used to amplify TCRB sequences from cDNA, yielding 87-bp fragments that span the CDR3 region. The amplicons were sequenced using the Illumina HiSeq platform. Regarding the original processing steps: Synthetic template baselines were used to correct PCR bias computationally, reads within Hamming distance 2 were collapsed, and singletons that could not be merged were discarded. Reads were aligned against IMGT to assign V, D and J genes, CDR3 length and insertions or deletions at six rearrangement sites. Within each subset, clonotype counts were normalized to the number of sorted cells before true diversity and Gini coefficients were calculated with the tcR R package. The overlap coefficient, calculated on TCRB nucleotide sequences, was used to quantify repertoire sharing. As a proxy for the pre-selection repertoire, out-of-frame TCRB sequences from naive cells were analyzed. TCRdb carries this immuneACCESS record with in-frame sequences only. Its versions omit some clonotypes, under half of them owing to an unresolved V gene in the studies checked, with the rest unexplained. From that table come the V and J calls and clone size; the DNA was used to work out D and trimming. Within this sample are about 620,000 clones, with 15% of them counted one time only. Together, the top ten hold about 0.087% of the sample.

As concerns this clone: Its antigen is not yet known. Per-base qualities were not stored, and no clone one base away is much larger.

A single peripheral blood draw of around 100 mL on average was collected from each donor into heparinised tubes. A BD FACSAria II was used to sort naive, central memory, regulatory and stem cell-like memory CD4+ T cells with a panel that included CD45RO, CCR7, CD25, CD127, CD95 and CD27. All sorted populations exceeded 98% purity. PBMCs were separated immediately by Lymphoprep density gradient centrifugation and were stained directly, without being cultured. Samples were stained and sorted in pairs, with one healthy donor and one patient per experiment, so that batch effects were minimized. This receptor was identified in a man aged 18 to 29 in good health. The sample consisted of naive CD4+ T cells from blood. The cell subset or site label of this sample denotes: true naive CD4+ T cells. The chain is made from TRBV6-5 and TRBJ2-5; no D segment can be confidently identified. Here is the DNA: TGTGCCAGCAGCCCACGGCGGCAGAACCGAGAGACCCAGTACTTC. Translated, this is CASSPRRQNRETQYF.